Shown below are 20 T cell receptor beta chains from a single sample sequenced in a study of cytomegalovirus exposure and HLA in healthy donors. PCR was performed using 60 Vbeta and 13 Jbeta primers. This table comes from immunoSEQ multiplex PCR, and its TCRdb copy is limited to in-frame clones, with some not included. The sample shows roughly 55,000 clones, 65% to 80% of them seen only once. The sample consisted of PBMCs. The source of these receptors is a female donor in good health and CMV-seronegative.

The gene calls are TRBV5-1 and TRBJ2-1; 8 bases align to TRBD2. After removal of 4 bases from V and 5 bases from J, the junction contained 8 bases not matched to a gene. Germline loops: CDR1 SGHRS, CDR2 YFSETQ. The CDR3 is made up of 15 amino acids. The CDR3 DNA follows: TGCGCCAGCAGCGTAGAAGGACTAGCCCACAATGAGCAGTTCTTC. This encodes CASSVEGLAHNEQFF.

The rearrangement links TRBV18 to TRBJ1-4; perhaps TRBD1 as D (5 bases). Germline loops: CDR1 KGHSH, CDR2 LQKENI. The CDR3 consists of 16 residues. Deletions cut 6 bases from V and 5 bases from J, with 19 bases between. The CDR3 bases are TGTGCCAGCTCGCTTTCCAGACAGAACCTGAATGAAAAACTGTTTTTT. Translating gives CASSLSRQNLNEKLFF.

The chain uses TRBV5-4 and TRBJ1-2; a possible D gene is TRBD1 (6 bases). Deletions cut 4 bases from V and 3 bases from J, with 16 bases between. The CDR3 has 15 amino acids. The germline V gene encodes CDR1 SGHNT and CDR2 YYREEE (reference sequence). The CDR3 here is CASSTSRGADYGYTF. The CDR3 DNA follows: TGTGCCAGCAGCACTTCTCGGGGGGCGGACTATGGCTACACCTTC.

The chain is built from TRBV19 and TRBJ2-7; 9 bases are shared with TRBD2. This CDR3 comprises 15 residues. The V gene's germline CDR1 is LNHDA and CDR2 SQIVND (reference sequence). V was pared by 5 bases and J by 5 bases, with 10 bases of the junction left unmatched. The chain's CDR3 is CASSFTGTSFDEQYF. DNA of the CDR3: TGTGCCAGTAGTTTTACCGGGACTAGCTTCGACGAGCAGTACTTC.

This clone was seen only once. The V gene is TRBV7-6, the J gene TRBJ2-5; D possibly corresponds to TRBD2 (6 bases). The J call may be incorrect, as the DNA end agrees better with TRBJ2-7. CDR3 length equals 14 residues. The germline CDR1 and CDR2 sequences are SGHVS and FNYEAQ. The CDR3, as DNA: TGTGCCAGCAGCTGGGACTCCCTCTCCTACGAGCAGTACTTC. The encoded protein is CASSWDSLSYEQYF.

The chain recombines TRBV10-3 with TRBJ2-5; maybe TRBD2 (5 bases). V was trimmed by 6 bases and J by 0 bases, leaving 11 bases between them. The germline V gene has CDR1 ENHRY and CDR2 SYGVKD. The CDR3 loop spans 14 amino acids. The CDR3 DNA follows: TGTGCCATCAGCAGCACGGGGAACCAAGAGACCCAGTACTTC. Translation: CAISSTGNQETQYF.

The J gene is TRBJ1-5, the V gene TRBV6-6; 7 bases are a match to TRBD1. The V and J ends lost 6 bases and 5 bases, in that order; junction bases with no gene match: 13. The CDR3 runs to 16 residues. CDR1 and CDR2 from the germline V gene are MNHNY and SVGAGI (reference sequence). The CDR3 spells CASRAIIQGKDQPQHF. In DNA, the CDR3 is TGTGCCAGCAGAGCGATAATACAGGGGAAAGATCAGCCCCAGCATTTT.

The chain employs TRBV29-1 and TRBJ2-1, with 7 bases aligning to TRBD1. Trimming removed 2 bases from V and 14 bases from J; junction bases left unmatched: 6. The CDR3 loop spans 11 amino acids. Germline-derived CDR1 and CDR2 are SQVTM and ANQGSEA. CDR3 in amino acids: CSVEREGAKFF. The CDR3 DNA reads TGCAGCGTTGAAAGAGAGGGGGCGAAGTTCTTC.

The rearrangement joins TRBV5-1 to TRBJ2-6, with D hard to call. Germline CDR1 and CDR2: SGHRS and YFSETQ. This CDR3 comprises 15 residues. V shed 1 base and J shed 0 bases, with 5 bases lying between them. The CDR3 here is CASSLISSGANVLTF. The CDR3 nucleotides read TGCGCCAGCAGCTTGATCAGCTCTGGGGCCAACGTCCTGACTTTC.

The count of this clone is one. The rearrangement uses TRBV7-2 and TRBJ2-3, with 8 bases aligning to TRBD2. The germline gives CDR1 SGHTA, CDR2 FQGNSA. With 5 bases clipped from V and 4 bases from J, the junction kept 11 bases outside the gene matches. The CDR3 length is 16 residues. As DNA, the CDR3 is TGTGCCAGCAGCGTCACTAGCGGCCAAGTCCCAGATACGCAGTATTTT. It yields the protein CASSVTSGQVPDTQYF. Combining the CDR3 with reference TRBV7-2 and TRBJ2-3 gives the whole variable domain GAGVSQSPSNKVTEKGKDVELRCDPISGHTALYWYRQSLGQGLEFLIYFQGNSAPDKSGLPSDRFSAERTGGSVSTLTIQRTQQEDSAVYLCASSVTSGQVPDTQYFGPGTRLTVL.

The chain recombines TRBV4-2 with TRBJ2-1; D may be TRBD2 (6 bases). The V end was cut by 2 bases, the J end by 4 bases, with 18 bases between. This CDR3 has 17 residues. CDR1 and CDR2 (germline): LGHNA, YNFKEQ. CDR3 sequence (DNA): TGTGCCAGCAGCCAAAGGTCCCGGGGGATAGGGTACAATGAGCAGTTCTTC. Translating it yields CASSQRSRGIGYNEQFF.

The chain carries TRBV28 and TRBJ1-1, with TRBD1 matching over 7 bases. Germline CDR1 is MDHEN and CDR2 is SYDVKM. This CDR3 is 17 amino acids long. V was clipped by 7 bases and J by 11 bases; unmatched bases: 25. Here the CDR3 DNA reads TGTGCCAGCATTTCCCTTGGGACCTGGGACAGCCCCGTGGAGGCTTTCTTT. This codes for CASISLGTWDSPVEAFF.

The chain carries TRBV5-4 and TRBJ1-2; 9 bases match TRBD1. Germline CDR1 SGHNT, CDR2 YYREEE (reference sequence). The CDR3 extends over 14 amino acids. V lost 4 bases to trimming and J lost 8 bases; unmatched junction nucleotides: 9. The CDR3 here is CASSTGTGSYGYTF. For the CDR3, the DNA is TGTGCCAGCAGCACAGGGACAGGGTCTTACGGCTACACCTTC.

The V and J genes are TRBV21-1 and TRBJ2-7; TRBD2, the table's D call, was not compared with the DNA. TRBV21-1 is annotated as a pseudogene. The CDR3 consists of 17 residues. The CDR3 bases are TGTGCCAGCAGCGCATCTAGCGGGGGGGCGGTCAACTACGAGCAGTACTTC. Amino acid sequence: CASSASSGGAVNYEQYF.

V is TRBV7-8 and J is TRBJ2-7; the D gene is possibly TRBD1 (5 bases). V lost 5 bases and J 3 bases, leaving 11 bases between the germline ends. The CDR3 sequence is 13 residues long. Germline V gene sequence: CDR1 SGHVS, CDR2 FQNEAQ. CDR3 sequence reads: CASSPQVNYEQYF. Written as DNA, the CDR3 is TGTGCCAGCAGCCCACAGGTTAACTACGAGCAGTACTTC.

This chain connects TRBV28 to TRBJ1-2, with D perhaps TRBD1 (5 bases). CDR1 MDHEN and CDR2 SYDVKM come from the germline V gene. This CDR3 region has 14 residues. V lost 6 bases to trimming and J lost 5 bases, with 16 bases between them. The CDR3 region is CASSSVPGGYGYTF. CDR3 DNA sequence: TGTGCCAGCAGCTCCGTTCCCGGGGGGTATGGCTACACCTTC.

The rearrangement uses TRBV11-2 and TRBJ2-5; 7 nucleotides agree with TRBD2. V trimming: 4 bases; J trimming: 5 bases; junction bases outside the gene matches: 13. Germline V lookup: CDR1 SGHAT, CDR2 FQNNGV. This CDR3 region has 16 residues. Here the CDR3 DNA reads TGTGCCAGCAGCTCCAGACTAGCTGAGTTGCGGGAGACCCAGTACTTC. It translates to CASSSRLAELRETQYF.

There are a few counts of this clone. V is TRBV7-3 and J is TRBJ2-2; 8 nucleotides align to TRBD1. Germline V gene sequence: CDR1 SGHTA, CDR2 FQGTGA. V was clipped by 5 bases and J by 6 bases; unmatched bases: 11. The CDR3 runs 16 residues. This CDR3 reads CASSPRQGTVSGELFF. In DNA form, the CDR3 reads TGTGCCAGCAGCCCACGACAGGGGACGGTATCCGGGGAGCTGTTTTTT.

This clone came up a few times. The V gene is TRBV9, the J gene TRBJ1-5; D not resolved. The CDR3 totals 15 residues. The germline V gene encodes CDR1 SGDLS and CDR2 YYNGEE. V lost 0 bases and J lost 7, with 14 bases in between. CDR3 bases: TGTGCCAGCAGCGTAGCTCCGGCTGGAGGGCAGCCCCAGCATTTT. The encoded protein is CASSVAPAGGQPQHF.

The V and J genes are TRBV9 and TRBJ2-1; a weak D match, TRBD1 (5 bases). Germline V gene data show CDR1 as SGDLS and CDR2 as YYNGEE. The CDR3 loop spans 14 amino acids. V gave up 2 bases and J gave up 5 bases, with 11 bases separating them. The CDR3 here is CASSVSGFDNEQFF. The CDR3, as DNA: TGTGCCAGCAGCGTTTCAGGGTTTGACAATGAGCAGTTCTTC.